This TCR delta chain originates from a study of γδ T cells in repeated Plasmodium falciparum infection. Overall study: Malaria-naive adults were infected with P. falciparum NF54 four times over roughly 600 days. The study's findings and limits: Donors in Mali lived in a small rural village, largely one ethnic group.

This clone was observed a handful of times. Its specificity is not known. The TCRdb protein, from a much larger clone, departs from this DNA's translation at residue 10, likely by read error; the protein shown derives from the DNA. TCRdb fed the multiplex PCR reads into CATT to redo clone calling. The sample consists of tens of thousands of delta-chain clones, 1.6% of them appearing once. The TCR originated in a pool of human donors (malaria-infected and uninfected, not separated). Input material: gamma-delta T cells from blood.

CDR3 protein: CALGEPRWTDTDKLIF. The CDR3 nucleotides read TGTGCTCTTGGGGAACCGAGATGGACAGACACCGATAAACTCATCTTT. The chain uses TRDV1 and TRDJ1; D call uncertain. Here the J gene was assigned by germline matching of the DNA, as TCRdb has none. The CDR3 covers 16 residues. V lost 1 base to trimming and J lost 0 bases, with 12 bases between them. CDR1 is TSWWSYY and CDR2 is QGS in the germline V gene.